These 8 T cell receptor beta chains originate from one sample sequenced in a study of shared clonotypes between healthy human individuals. Sequenced by immunoSEQ multiplex PCR; TCRdb stores in-frame clones only, minus some. The sample lists some 1.1 million clones, roughly 80% seen once, with about 0.89% in the top ten. The sample was memory CD4+ T cells from PBMCs. Subset in this sample: CD45RA-negative fraction. Source of these receptors: a man aged 18 to 35 in good health. Some clones in this sample may be carry-over from other donors' samples.

This clone was observed a single time. The chain has TRBV18 and TRBJ1-2; unclear D gene. Germline V CDR1 and CDR2: KGHSH, LQKENI. This CDR3 contains 14 residues. V shed 2 bases and J shed 3 bases, with 10 bases lying between them. The CDR3 sequence is CASSPTFIDYGYTF. CDR3 in DNA: TGTGCCAGCTCACCAACATTTATTGACTATGGCTACACCTTC.

This sequence joins TRBV10-3 and TRBJ1-5; 11 nucleotides match TRBD1. Germline CDR1 and CDR2: ENHRY and SYGVKD. The CDR3 loop spans 14 amino acids. J lost 5 bases, V lost 10 bases, and 7 bases had no gene match. CDR3 sequence reads: CATRTGGSHQPQHF. The DNA for the CDR3 is TGTGCCACCCGGACAGGGGGCAGCCATCAGCCCCAGCATTTT.

This clone has just a few counts. The rearrangement uses TRBV27 and TRBJ1-4, with D unresolved. The CDR3 has 14 residues. Between the trimmed V and J ends, which lost 1 base and 5 bases, there was a span of 8 bases. Germline values: CDR1 MNHEY, CDR2 SMNVEV (reference sequence). CDR3 protein: CASSLFRKNEKLFF. The DNA for the CDR3 is TGTGCCAGCAGTTTATTCAGGAAGAATGAAAAACTGTTTTTT.

To note about this clone: Different DNA sequences within this sample yield the same CDR3. This chain connects TRBV5-1 to TRBJ2-7; D gene unclear. Trimming shortened V by 3 bases and J by 3 bases, and 7 bases separated the two germline ends. CDR3 length: 12 residues. Germline V gene sequence: CDR1 SGHRS, CDR2 YFSETQ. DNA of the CDR3: TGCGCCAGCAGCTCACAAAACTACGAGCAGTACTTC. This translates into CASSSQNYEQYF. Variable domain in full (rest from reference TRBV5-1 and TRBJ2-7): KAGVTQTPRYLIKTRGQQVTLSCSPISGHRSVSWYQQTPGQGLQFLFEYFSETQRNKGNFPGRFSGRQFSNSRSEMNVSTLELGDSALYLCASSSQNYEQYFGPGTRLTVT.

J is TRBJ1-1 and V is TRBV9, with 7 bases fitting TRBD1. The CDR3 has 16 amino acids. In germline, CDR1 is SGDLS, CDR2 YYNGEE. V shed 0 bases and J 1 base; nucleotides not matched to a gene: 6. This CDR3 is CASSVEPRTGNTEAFF. Here the CDR3 DNA reads TGTGCCAGCAGCGTAGAGCCCCGGACAGGGAACACTGAAGCTTTCTTT.

The rearrangement joins TRBV27 to TRBJ1-2; D unclear. The ends were cut back, 6 bases at V and 3 bases at J, with 11 bases in the middle. Germline V gives CDR1 MNHEY, CDR2 SMNVEV (reference sequence). This CDR3 is built from 13 residues. CDR3 amino acids: CASRHTADYGYTF. In DNA form, the CDR3 reads TGTGCCAGCAGACATACAGCTGACTATGGCTACACCTTC.

The V gene is TRBV19, the J gene TRBJ1-4; D is possibly TRBD1 (5 bases). The CDR3 consists of 14 residues. Trimming pared 10 bases from V and 6 bases from J, leaving 18 bases between. CDR1 and CDR2 (germline): LNHDA, SQIVND (reference sequence). The DNA of the CDR3 is TGTGCCACCCTCGATGACAGAGGACATGAAAAACTGTTTTTT. Protein product: CATLDDRGHEKLFF.

The genes are TRBV19 and TRBJ1-2; D is perhaps TRBD1 (6 bases). Germline lookup yields CDR1 LNHDA and CDR2 SQIVND (reference sequence). V was pared by 7 bases and J by 4 bases, with 13 bases between. The CDR3 length is 13 residues. The CDR3 nucleotides are TGTGCCAGTACCCCGGACAGTTTCTATGGCTACACCTTC. Amino acid sequence: CASTPDSFYGYTF. Together with reference TRBV19 and TRBJ1-2, the CDR3 gives the full variable domain: DGGITQSPKYLFRKEGQNVTLSCEQNLNHDAMYWYRQDPGQGLRLIYYSQIVNDFQKGDIAEGYSVSREKKESFPLTVTSAQKNPTAFYLCASTPDSFYGYTFGSGTRLTVV.